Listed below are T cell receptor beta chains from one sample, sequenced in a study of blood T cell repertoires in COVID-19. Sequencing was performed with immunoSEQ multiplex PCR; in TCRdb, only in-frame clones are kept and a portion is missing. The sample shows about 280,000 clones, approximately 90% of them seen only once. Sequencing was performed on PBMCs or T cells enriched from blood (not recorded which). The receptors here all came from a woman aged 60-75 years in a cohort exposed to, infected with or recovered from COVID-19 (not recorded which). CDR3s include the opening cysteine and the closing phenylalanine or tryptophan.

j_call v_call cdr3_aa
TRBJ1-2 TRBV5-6 CASSPFLEAGRPYGYTF
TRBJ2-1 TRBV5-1 CASRRDRGNNEQFF
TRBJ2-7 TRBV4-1 CASSQVARGPSSYEQYF
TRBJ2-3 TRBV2 CASTTSGAPTDTQYF
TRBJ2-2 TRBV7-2 CASSLSAGAGGELFF
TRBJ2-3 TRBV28 CASSLPYRGDTQYF
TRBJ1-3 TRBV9 CASSPRAGRSSGNTIYF
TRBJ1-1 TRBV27 CASRLTTNTEAFF
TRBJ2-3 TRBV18 CASSLHRLAASTDTQYF
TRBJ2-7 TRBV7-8 CASIPRPGQSSYEQYF
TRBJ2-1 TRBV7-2 CASSPTSGEANEQFF
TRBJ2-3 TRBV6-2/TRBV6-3 CASSYSGESTDTQYF
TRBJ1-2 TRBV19 CASSIGGGYSYGYTF
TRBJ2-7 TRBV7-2 CASSLAGVGGYLIYEQYF
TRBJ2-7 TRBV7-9 CASSLVVVLGQSYEQYF
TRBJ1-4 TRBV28 CASSFPRTGATNEKLFF
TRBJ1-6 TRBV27 CASTASGSYNSPLHF
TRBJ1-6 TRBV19 CASSPNTRGVLNSPLHF
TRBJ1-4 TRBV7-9 CASSSTGDEKLFF
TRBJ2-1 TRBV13 CASSLAGSYNEQFF
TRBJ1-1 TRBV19 CASTPRQEMNTEAFF
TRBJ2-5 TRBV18 CASSPPGSPGGETQYF
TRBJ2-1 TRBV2 CASNRYNEQFF
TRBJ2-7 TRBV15 CATSRDGGVKYSYEQYF
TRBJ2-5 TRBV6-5 CASRRGGGETQYF
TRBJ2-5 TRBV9 CASSVGVLAGVRAETQYF
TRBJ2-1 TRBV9 CASSALADFYNEQFF
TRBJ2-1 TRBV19 CASSMPNRQGIEQFF
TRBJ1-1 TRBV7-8 CASSYPLVARNTEAFF
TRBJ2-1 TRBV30 CAWSIMGSGRINEQFF
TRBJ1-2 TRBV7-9 CASSLEGTGGGHYGYTF
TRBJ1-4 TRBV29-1 CSAGQGNEKLFF
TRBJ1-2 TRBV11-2 CASSLGGRGGYTF
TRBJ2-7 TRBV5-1 CASSLGMVAGHGSYEQYF